Below, one TCR beta chain is given with its context. Its antigen is not yet known. No clone much larger than this one lies a single base away; base qualities are absent. The CDR3 covers 14 residues, taking in both the cysteine and the phenylalanine. The entry retains the CDR3 DNA only, 42 bases that are in frame from base 1. CDR1 and CDR2 were assigned from the germline V gene as MGHDK and SYGVNS. The germline ends are 10 bases apart after V is trimmed by 4 bases and J by 0 bases. The data were obtained in a study of Ad26.COV2.S vaccination and SARS-CoV-2 variants (dated by TCRdb to about 2021). Notes on the research overall: Donors in the vaccine arm were drawn from COV1001, a multicentre, randomized, double-blind, placebo-controlled phase I-IIa trial testing Ad26.COV2.S in healthy adults. Ad26.COV2.S was administered intramuscularly at a dose of 5x10^10 or 1x10^11 viral particles, either as one shot or as two shots given 56 days apart. TCRbeta repertoire sequencing was used to assess the specificity and breadth of SARS-CoV-2-reactive T cell receptors after Ad26.COV2.S vaccination. The TCR-sequenced set comprised approximately 32 samples: around 20 Ad26.COV2.S vaccine recipients, 5 placebo recipients and 8 SARS-CoV-2 convalescent individuals. Trial participants were randomized into five groups of five, in which low-dose or high-dose Ad26.COV2.S was given once or twice, or placebo was given on both occasions. Investigators remained blinded to trial group allocation during experiments and outcome assessment.

Paper-wide results and their limitations: Spike-specific TCR breadth was higher in Ad26.COV2.S recipients than in placebo recipients (P = 0.0014). The authors noted that the TCR breadth and depth analyses may have underestimated total T cell responses. Substantial breadth of spike-specific CD8+ and CD4+ T cell responses was reported after vaccination. Comparing responses between vaccine doses or regimens was not something the study was powered to do. Vaccine and placebo recipients had comparable non-spike TCR breadth, which fits with the vaccine containing only spike.

This specimen's treatment or condition label, interpreted: around 19 received Ad26.COV2.S at low or high dose, single or two shots; several received placebo; per-sample allocation not given. Repertoires of vaccine and placebo recipients were sequenced from samples taken on day 63 after the first injection. Between 29 July and 7 August 2020, Cohort 1b enrolled 25 adults aged 18-55 years at one site in Boston, USA. Ad26.COV2.S was a replication-incompetent adenovirus type 26 vector that expressed a prefusion-stabilized SARS-CoV-2 spike protein derived from the original Wuhan strain. TCRbeta CDR3 regions were sequenced with the immunoSEQ Assay. After extraction, genomic DNA underwent amplification by bias-controlled multiplex PCR, followed by high-throughput sequencing. As for how the authors treated the data: To quantify the absolute abundance of every unique TCRbeta CDR3 region, sequences were collapsed and filtered. Usable DNA was measured by amplifying reference genes present in all nucleated cells, and TCRbeta template counts were normalized to that usable DNA to estimate T cell fraction. Repertoire TCRs were annotated as SARS-CoV-2-specific by exact matching of V gene, CDR3 amino acid sequence and J gene to a known reactive TCR set. MIRA supplied the reference SARS-CoV-2 TCR set, which was filtered for enrichment in COVID-19-positive ImmuneCODE repertoires so that public or cross-reactive TCRs were removed. Using the MIRA antigens, annotated TCRs were further analysed by specific ORF or by position within an ORF. Breadth was defined as the number of annotated unique rearrangements divided by the total number of unique productive rearrangements, and depth was defined as the summed frequency of the annotated unique rearrangements. Group comparisons of TCR breadth used two-sided Wilcoxon rank-sum tests. Sourced from immuneACCESS, this table was stored by TCRdb with only in-frame sequences that have V and J called. A share of the clones is absent; for the studies checked, an unresolved V gene accounts for under half, and the remainder has no known explanation. D and trimming come from the DNA, and the V and J calls and clone size come from that table. Present in this sample are around 300,000 clones, roughly 90% of which were seen just once. The top ten constitute around 4.5% of the sample.

Sequencing used peripheral blood, obtained in a trial of Ad26.COV2.S vaccine versus placebo. The chain couples TRBV25-1 to TRBJ2-7, with the D gene not clear enough to name. The TCR comes from a person aged 18-60 years who received the Ad26.COV2.S COVID-19 vaccine or a placebo. The encoded CDR3 is CASSVTDGSYEQYF. Here is the DNA: TGTGCCAGCAGTGTCACGGACGGCTCCTACGAGCAGTACTTC.